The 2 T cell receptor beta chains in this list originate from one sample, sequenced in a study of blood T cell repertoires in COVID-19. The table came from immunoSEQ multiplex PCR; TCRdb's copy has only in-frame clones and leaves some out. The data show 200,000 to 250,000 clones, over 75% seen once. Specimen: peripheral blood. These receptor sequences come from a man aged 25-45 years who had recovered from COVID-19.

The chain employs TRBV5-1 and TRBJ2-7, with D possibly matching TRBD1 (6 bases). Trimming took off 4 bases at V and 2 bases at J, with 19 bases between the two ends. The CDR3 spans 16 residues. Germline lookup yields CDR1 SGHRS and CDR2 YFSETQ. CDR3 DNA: TGCGCCAGCAGCAACATACCGGGACACGAAACCTACGAGCAGTACGTC. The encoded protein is CASSNIPGHETYEQYV.

The CDR3 loop reads CASSLRPSGRGNQETQYF. CDR3 coding DNA: TGCGCCAGCAGCTTGAGGCCGAGTGGCCGGGGGAACCAAGAGACCCAGTACTTC. The genes are TRBV5-1 and TRBJ2-5; perhaps TRBD2 as D (6 bases). Looked up from germline, CDR1 is SGHRS and CDR2 is YFSETQ. The CDR3 is 18 residues long. V shed 1 base and J shed 0 bases, with 19 bases lying between them.